This T cell receptor beta chain is drawn from a study of blood T cell repertoires in COVID-19. The method was immunoSEQ multiplex PCR; TCRdb's version includes in-frame clones alone and lacks a portion of them. The sample includes around 140,000 clones, about 80% of them seen just once. Looked up from germline, CDR1 is LNHDA and CDR2 is SQIVND (reference sequence). V lost 3 bases and J lost 6, with 12 bases in between. The CDR3 runs 14 residues. Material for sequencing was peripheral blood. The chain recombines TRBV19 with TRBJ1-5, with TRBD1 as a possible D gene (5 bases). The TCR comes from a woman between 55 and 75 years old with acute or convalescent COVID-19. The CDR3 coding sequence is TGTGCCAGTAGTATGGGGGGGAATGCTCAGCCCCAGCATTTT. Translating it yields CASSMGGNAQPQHF.